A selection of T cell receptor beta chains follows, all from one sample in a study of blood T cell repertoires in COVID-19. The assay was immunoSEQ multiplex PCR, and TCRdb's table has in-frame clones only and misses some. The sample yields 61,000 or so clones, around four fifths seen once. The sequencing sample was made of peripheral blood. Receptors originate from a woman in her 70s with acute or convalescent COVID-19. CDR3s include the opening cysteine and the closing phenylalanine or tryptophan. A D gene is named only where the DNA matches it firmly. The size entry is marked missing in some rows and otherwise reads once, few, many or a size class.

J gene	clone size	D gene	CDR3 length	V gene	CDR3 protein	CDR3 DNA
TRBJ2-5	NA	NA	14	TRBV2	CASARGEQGETQYF	TGTGCCAGCGCCCGGGGAGAGCAAGGAGAGACCCAGTACTTC
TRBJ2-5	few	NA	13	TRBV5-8	CASSLGQQETQYF	TGTGCCAGCAGCTTGGGACAGCAAGAGACCCAGTACTTC
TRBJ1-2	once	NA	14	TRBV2	CASNRDIKIYGYTF	TGTGCCAGCAACCGGGACATCAAAATTTATGGCTACACCTTC
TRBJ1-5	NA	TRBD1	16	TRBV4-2	CASSRQATGVNQPQHF	TGTGCCAGCAGCCGTCAAGCGACAGGGGTAAATCAGCCCCAGCATTTT
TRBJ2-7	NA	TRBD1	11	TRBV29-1	CSANRGNEQYF	TGCAGCGCGAACAGGGGGAACGAGCAGTACTTC
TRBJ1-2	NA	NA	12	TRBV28	CASSAGVHRYTF	TGTGCCAGCAGTGCAGGGGTACATCGCTACACCTTC
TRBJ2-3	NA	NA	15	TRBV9	CASRRGGLSTDTQYF	TGTGCCAGCAGAAGGGGGGGCCTAAGCACAGATACGCAGTATTTT
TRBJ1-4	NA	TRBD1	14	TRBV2	CASSWDRDNEKLFF	TGTGCCAGCAGTTGGGACAGAGATAATGAAAAACTGTTTTTT
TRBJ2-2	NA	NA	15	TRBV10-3	CAIRAGAWPTGELFF	TGTGCCATCAGGGCTGGGGCCTGGCCTACCGGGGAGCTGTTTTTT
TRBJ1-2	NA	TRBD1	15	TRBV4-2	CASSQTSTGNYGYTF	TGTGCCAGCAGCCAAACCTCGACAGGGAACTATGGCTACACCTTC
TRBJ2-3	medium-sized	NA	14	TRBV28	CASSFNRGTDTQYF	TGTGCCAGCAGTTTTAACAGGGGCACAGATACGCAGTATTTT